This T cell receptor beta chain was obtained from a study of radiation and T cells in renal cell carcinoma. Time point in this sample: blood 4 weeks post-SBRT, at nephrectomy. Treatment meaning: 15 Gy SBRT to primary tumor, nephrectomy 4 weeks later. The assay was immunoSEQ multiplex PCR, and TCRdb's table has in-frame clones only and misses some. There are 120,000 to 150,000 clones in the sample; less than 90% occur only once, and under 20% lies in the top ten. The germline V gene encodes CDR1 SGHVS and CDR2 FQNEAQ. Trimming removed 2 bases at V and 5 bases at J, with 17 bases between. The CDR3 has 16 amino acids.

Sequencing was performed on blood, taken from a patient whose treatment included radiotherapy and nephrectomy. The sequence came from a woman aged 45 to 65 with renal cell carcinoma. The chain couples TRBV7-8 to TRBJ2-3; possible D gene TRBD2, 6 bases. CDR3: CASSLKYGGVGDTQYF. CDR3 DNA sequence: TGTGCCAGCAGCTTAAAGTATGGCGGGGTCGGAGATACGCAGTATTTT.